This entry lists 15 T cell receptor beta chains sequenced from one sample in a study of blood T cell repertoires in COVID-19. Assay used: immunoSEQ multiplex PCR; TCRdb lists only in-frame clones, some missing. Of approximately 170,000 clones listed, 86% are singletons. Sequencing was done on a sample of peripheral blood. Receptors originate from a woman in her 70s with acute or convalescent COVID-19.

The rearrangement joins TRBV6-6 to TRBJ1-5, with unresolved D. This CDR3 has 16 residues. Germline V CDR1 and CDR2: MNHNY, SVGAGI (reference sequence). Trimming shortened V by 0 bases and J by 0 bases, and 9 bases separated the two germline ends. The DNA of the CDR3 is TGTGCCAGCAGTTACTCCCTGGCGGATAGCAATCAGCCCCAGCATTTT. This translates into CASSYSLADSNQPQHF.

The chain uses TRBV6-5 and TRBJ1-1; D gene ambiguous. The CDR3 length is 15 residues. Trimming left V 6 bases short and J 5 bases short, with 19 bases between. CDR1 is MNHEY and CDR2 is SVGAGI in the germline V gene. This CDR3 reads CASRNLAVAWTEAFF. Written as DNA, the CDR3 is TGTGCCAGCAGAAACTTGGCGGTGGCGTGGACTGAAGCTTTCTTT.

This clone was detected once. This chain links TRBV29-1 with TRBJ2-5, with D tentatively TRBD2 (5 bases). This CDR3 comprises 13 residues. V lost 6 bases and J lost 3, with 14 bases in between. Per the germline V gene, CDR1 is SQVTM and CDR2 is ANQGSEA. The CDR3 here is CSVRSSGKETQYF. In nucleotides, the CDR3 is TGCAGCGTCCGTTCCAGCGGAAAAGAGACCCAGTACTTC. Full variable domain (outside the CDR3, taken from reference TRBV29-1 and TRBJ2-5): SAVISQKPSRDICQRGTSLTIQCQVDSQVTMMFWYRQQPGQSLTLIATANQGSEATYESGFVIDKFPISRPNLTFSTLTVSNMSPEDSSIYLCSVRSSGKETQYFGPGTRLLVL.

The chain uses TRBV9 and TRBJ2-1; 7 nucleotides agree with TRBD1. Germline trimming cut 2 bases from V and 2 bases from J; bases unmatched to any gene: 4. Germline CDR1 reads SGDLS; CDR2 reads YYNGEE. This CDR3 is built from 15 residues. In DNA, the CDR3 is TGTGCCAGCAGCGTCCGGGACAGCGCCTACAATGAGCAGTTCTTC. It codes for CASSVRDSAYNEQFF.

This rearrangement joins TRBV7-9 to TRBJ2-3; D call uncertain. This CDR3 contains 12 residues. Trimming removed 5 bases at V and 0 bases at J, with 3 bases between. Germline-derived CDR1 and CDR2 are SEHNR and FQNEAQ (reference sequence). CDR3 residues: CASSLSTDTQYF. The DNA for the CDR3 is TGTGCCAGCAGCCTTAGCACAGATACGCAGTATTTT.

This rearrangement joins TRBV3-1 (or the pseudogene TRBV3-2) to TRBJ1-1; the D is unclear. CDR3 length: 14 residues. Per germline, CDR1 LGHDT and CDR2 YNNKEL (reference sequence). V dropped 3 bases and J dropped 8 bases, with 16 bases sitting between them. DNA for the CDR3: TGTGCCAGCAGCCATGAGGGTGGCTCTTCCGAAGCTTTCTTT. Its protein product is CASSHEGGSSEAFF.

The chain joins TRBV6-6 to TRBJ1-4; 9 bases align to TRBD1. Germline CDR1 is MNHNY and CDR2 is SVGAGI (reference sequence). The ends lost 5 bases at V and 7 bases at J; junction bases unmatched: 8. The length of the CDR3 is 15 residues. The CDR3 bases are TGTGCCAGCAGTAACCCGGGACAGGGAGTTGAAAAACTGTTTTTT. Protein product: CASSNPGQGVEKLFF.

CDR3 loop: CASSDGGDTQYF. The CDR3 DNA follows: TGTGCCAGCAGTGACGGGGGAGATACGCAGTATTTT. V and J are TRBV2 and TRBJ2-3, with D tentatively TRBD2 (6 bases). The CDR3 extends over 12 amino acids. The V and J ends lost 3 bases and 5 bases respectively, with 6 bases between them. Germline V CDR1 and CDR2: SNHLY, FYNNEI.

The chain is built from TRBV29-1 and TRBJ1-1; 7 nucleotides align to TRBD1. This CDR3 comprises 13 residues. CDR1 and CDR2 from the germline V gene are SQVTM and ANQGSEA. Trimming at V came to 7 bases and at J to 5 bases, leaving 10 bases not matched to a gene. The CDR3 loop is CSGHNNRGTEAFF. CDR3 sequence (DNA): TGCAGCGGACACAACAACAGGGGTACTGAAGCTTTCTTT.

The rearrangement uses TRBV18 and TRBJ1-2; 8 positions agree with TRBD1. The CDR3 covers 16 residues. J gave up 8 bases and V 4 bases, and 15 bases lay outside the gene matches. In germline, CDR1 is KGHSH, CDR2 LQKENI. This CDR3 is CASSQLKDRVGDGYTF. The CDR3 nucleotides are TGTGCCAGCTCACAACTAAAGGACAGGGTCGGGGACGGCTACACCTTC. The full variable domain, with the rest looked up from reference TRBV18 and TRBJ1-2, is NAGVMQNPRHLVRRRGQEARLRCSPMKGHSHVYWYRQLPEEGLKFMVYLQKENIIDESGMPKERFSAEFPKEGPSILRIQQVVRGDSAAYFCASSQLKDRVGDGYTFGSGTRLTVV.

The V call is TRBV20-1, the J call TRBJ1-4, with D unresolved. Germline CDR1 DFQATT, CDR2 SNEGSKA (reference sequence). V dropped 3 bases and J dropped 7 bases, with 12 bases sitting between them. The CDR3 loop spans 13 amino acids. CDR3 nucleotides: TGCAGTGCTAGTGAACATAACACTGAAAAACTGTTTTTT. Its protein is CSASEHNTEKLFF.

On this clone itself: Different DNA sequences within this sample yield the same CDR3. The chain employs TRBV10-3 and TRBJ1-3; D is undetermined. Germline V CDR1 and CDR2: ENHRY, SYGVKD. V lost 6 bases, J lost 0 bases, and 12 bases lay in between. The CDR3 runs to 15 residues. The CDR3 nucleotides are TGTGCCATCAGACCCGACACCTCCTCTGGAAACACCATATATTTT. It translates to CAIRPDTSSGNTIYF.

This clone was found a few times. The chain couples TRBV5-1 to TRBJ2-5; TRBD1 agrees at 8 bases. V was pared by 4 bases and J by 2 bases, with 7 bases of the junction left unmatched. The CDR3 spans 15 residues. CDR1 is SGHRS and CDR2 is YFSETQ in the germline V gene. The chain's CDR3 is CASSPDRVGQETQYF. The DNA for the CDR3 is TGCGCCAGCAGCCCGGACAGGGTAGGACAAGAGACCCAGTACTTC. The complete variable domain, with remaining parts taken from reference TRBV5-1 and TRBJ2-5, reads KAGVTQTPRYLIKTRGQQVTLSCSPISGHRSVSWYQQTPGQGLQFLFEYFSETQRNKGNFPGRFSGRQFSNSRSEMNVSTLELGDSALYLCASSPDRVGQETQYFGPGTRLLVL.

The chain links TRBV6-5 to TRBJ2-5, with TRBD1 matching over 8 bases. Germline CDR1 MNHEY, CDR2 SVGAGI. The V and J ends lost 6 bases and 4 bases, in that order; junction bases with no gene match: 10. The CDR3 runs 15 residues. In DNA form, the CDR3 reads TGTGCCAGCAGGCCCCAGACAGGGGTAGCAGAGACCCAGTACTTC. Protein sequence: CASRPQTGVAETQYF.

The rearrangement links TRBV28 to TRBJ2-5, with 7 bases aligning to TRBD2. The CDR3 contains 14 residues. V was clipped by 5 bases and J by 1 base; unmatched bases: 4. Germline lookup yields CDR1 MDHEN and CDR2 SYDVKM. This chain's CDR3 is CASSKRGAQETQYF. CDR3 nucleotide sequence: TGTGCCAGCAGTAAGCGGGGCGCCCAAGAGACCCAGTACTTC.